Listed below are T cell receptor beta chains from one sample, sequenced in a study of molecular identifiers for immune sequencing clone quantification. One entry per CDR3 protein, called by TCRdb with MiXCR from the PCR reads. The sample has some 320,000 distinct CDR3 sequences, over 20% seen once. Material: naive CD8+ T cells from blood, with Jurkat cell RNA spiked in. Receptors were obtained from a human donor in good health. Some libraries in this study had Jurkat cell RNA spiked in. CDR3s include the opening cysteine and the closing phenylalanine or tryptophan.

v_gene,j_gene,CDR3aa
TRBV7-6,TRBJ2-3,CASRVLAGGGIPTDTQYF
TRBV28,TRBJ2-7,CASSSSWASYEQYF
TRBV20-1,TRBJ2-5,CSARDWREGETQYF
TRBV7-9,TRBJ2-5,CASSLLASGSLETQYF
TRBV6-6,TRBJ2-3,CASSYSGLATSTDTQYF
TRBV30,TRBJ2-3,CAWSVMSDTQYF
TRBV15,TRBJ2-5,CATSRDMAGEETQYF
TRBV4-3,TRBJ2-7,CASSQEDGPSYEQYF
TRBV27,TRBJ1-1,CASSLGPRTEAFF
TRBV2,TRBJ2-3,CASSDRGPSDTQYF
TRBV7-9,TRBJ2-5,CASGLEGRETQYF
TRBV12-3/TRBV12-4,TRBJ1-1,CASTYDSGAFF
TRBV7-6,TRBJ2-5,CASSFLQGVRETQYF
TRBV6-2/TRBV6-3,TRBJ2-5,CASRDRLETQYF
TRBV30,TRBJ2-3,CAWSLEGQGTDTQYF
TRBV7-9,TRBJ2-7,CASRPTVMGYEQYF
TRBV15,TRBJ2-3,CATSRVDSTDTQYF
TRBV12-3/TRBV12-4,TRBJ2-5,CASSDSRVGAGETQYF
TRBV7-9,TRBJ2-7,CASGLTSGGHEQYF
TRBV4-1,TRBJ2-7,CASSQEVRSYEQYF
TRBV30,TRBJ2-5,CAWSVVAWDLGWAETQYF
TRBV12-3/TRBV12-4,TRBJ2-3,CASSSTGTGPDTQYF
TRBV28,TRBJ2-3,CASSLGSGLTDTQYF
TRBV11-2,TRBJ2-3,CASSGERDFRTDTQYF
TRBV28,TRBJ2-3,CASSDLGQGAGDTQYF
TRBV28,TRBJ1-1,CASSLETGGLENTEAFF
TRBV28,TRBJ2-7,CASSRDDWLNEQYF
TRBV12-3/TRBV12-4,TRBJ2-6,CASSLSPGQTISGANVLTF
TRBV7-6,TRBJ2-7,CASSSRALGSSYEQYF
TRBV7-9,TRBJ1-5,CASSWDRAGQPQHF
TRBV29-1,TRBJ1-2,CSAVVQGVTYGYTF
TRBV6-5,TRBJ2-5,CASSYAPPGLETQYF
TRBV11-2,TRBJ2-3,CASRLTSGNSDTQYF
TRBV14,TRBJ2-7,CASSPASSGGEQYF
TRBV12-3/TRBV12-4,TRBJ1-1,CASSLDSLEAFF
TRBV5-4,TRBJ1-1,CASSWQGRRTNTEAFF
TRBV6-2/TRBV6-3,TRBJ2-1,CASNQGGPYNEQFF
TRBV15,TRBJ2-7,CATSREPRYEQYF
TRBV11-3,TRBJ2-1,CASSLGGDGPTDEQFF
TRBV24-1,TRBJ2-3,CATSGLGGFTDTQYF
TRBV7-9,TRBJ1-3,CASSLTGSSGNTIYF
TRBV27,TRBJ2-4,CASSPWEGQLNIQYF
TRBV6-1,TRBJ1-1,CASIEDNLNTEAFF
TRBV28,TRBJ2-7,CASSLGALGEQYF
TRBV6-1,TRBJ2-7,CASSEFAGVGHEQYF
TRBV19,TRBJ1-1,CASSIGTNTEAFF
TRBV12-3/TRBV12-4,TRBJ1-1,CASSSDRYSASEAFF
TRBV18,TRBJ2-7,CASSPGSSGGSEQYF
TRBV7-2,TRBJ2-3,CASSPVASATWSDTQYF
TRBV4-3,TRBJ2-7,CASSQDRGTLSYEQYF
TRBV29-1,TRBJ2-4,CSVEGGQGPLKNIQYF
TRBV2,TRBJ2-5,CASSVRETQYF
TRBV7-9,TRBJ2-2,CASRATGTSSRNTGELFF
TRBV4-1,TRBJ2-3,CASSQGTGLTTDTQYF